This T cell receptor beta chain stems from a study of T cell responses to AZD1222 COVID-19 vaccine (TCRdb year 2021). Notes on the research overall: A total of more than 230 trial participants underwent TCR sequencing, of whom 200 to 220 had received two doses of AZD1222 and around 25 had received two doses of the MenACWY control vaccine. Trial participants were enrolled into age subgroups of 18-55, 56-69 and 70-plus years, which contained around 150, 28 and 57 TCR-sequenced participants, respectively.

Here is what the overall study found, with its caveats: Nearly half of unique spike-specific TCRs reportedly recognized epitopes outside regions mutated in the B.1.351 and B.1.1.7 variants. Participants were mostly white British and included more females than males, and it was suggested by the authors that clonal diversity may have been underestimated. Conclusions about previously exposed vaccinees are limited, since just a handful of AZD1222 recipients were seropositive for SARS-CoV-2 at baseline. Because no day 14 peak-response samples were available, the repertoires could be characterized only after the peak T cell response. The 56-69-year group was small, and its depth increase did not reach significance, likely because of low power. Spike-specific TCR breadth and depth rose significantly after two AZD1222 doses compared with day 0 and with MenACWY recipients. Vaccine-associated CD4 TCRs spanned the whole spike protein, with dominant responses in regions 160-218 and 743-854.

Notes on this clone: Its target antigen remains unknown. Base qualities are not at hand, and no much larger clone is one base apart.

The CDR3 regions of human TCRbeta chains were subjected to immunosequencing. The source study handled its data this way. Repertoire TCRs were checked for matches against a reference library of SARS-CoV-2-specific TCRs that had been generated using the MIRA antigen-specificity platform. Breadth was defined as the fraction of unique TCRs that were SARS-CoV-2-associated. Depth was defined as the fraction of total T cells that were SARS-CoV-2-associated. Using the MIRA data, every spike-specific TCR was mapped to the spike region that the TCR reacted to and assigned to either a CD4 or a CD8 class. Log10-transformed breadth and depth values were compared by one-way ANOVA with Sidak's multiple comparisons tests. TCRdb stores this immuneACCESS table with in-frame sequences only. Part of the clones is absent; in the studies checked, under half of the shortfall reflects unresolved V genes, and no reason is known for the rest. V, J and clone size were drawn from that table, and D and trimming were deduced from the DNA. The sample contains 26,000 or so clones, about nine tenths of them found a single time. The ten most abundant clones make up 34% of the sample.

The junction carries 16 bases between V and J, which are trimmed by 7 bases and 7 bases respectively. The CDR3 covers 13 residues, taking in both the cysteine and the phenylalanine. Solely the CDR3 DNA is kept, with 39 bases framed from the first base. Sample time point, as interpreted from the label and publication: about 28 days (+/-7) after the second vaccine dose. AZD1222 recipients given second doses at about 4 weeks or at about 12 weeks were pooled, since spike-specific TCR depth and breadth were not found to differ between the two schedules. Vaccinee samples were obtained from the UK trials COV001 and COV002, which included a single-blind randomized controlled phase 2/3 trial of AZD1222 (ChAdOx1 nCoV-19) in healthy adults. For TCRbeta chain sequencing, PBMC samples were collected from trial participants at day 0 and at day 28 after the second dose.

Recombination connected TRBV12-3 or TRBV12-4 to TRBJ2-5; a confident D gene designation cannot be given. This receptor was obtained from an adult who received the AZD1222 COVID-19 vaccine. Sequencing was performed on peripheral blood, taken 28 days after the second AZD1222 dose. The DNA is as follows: TGTGCCAGCACCGACTCTTGGGAAGGGACCCAGTACTTC. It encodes CASTDSWEGTQYF.